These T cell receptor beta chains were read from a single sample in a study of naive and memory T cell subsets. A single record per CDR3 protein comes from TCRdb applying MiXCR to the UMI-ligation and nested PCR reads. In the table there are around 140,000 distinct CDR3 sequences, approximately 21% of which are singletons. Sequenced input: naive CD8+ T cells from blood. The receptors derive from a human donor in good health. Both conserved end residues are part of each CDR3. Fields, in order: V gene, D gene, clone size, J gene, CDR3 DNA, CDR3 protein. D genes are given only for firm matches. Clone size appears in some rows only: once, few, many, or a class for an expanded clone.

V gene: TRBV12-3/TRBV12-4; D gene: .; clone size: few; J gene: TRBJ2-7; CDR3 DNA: TGTGCCAGCAGCCGAGCATCCCGCTACGAGCAGTACTTC; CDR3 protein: CASSRASRYEQYF
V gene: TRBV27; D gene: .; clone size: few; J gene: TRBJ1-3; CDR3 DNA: TGTGCCAGCAGTTTAGACGCGTCTGGAAACACCATATATTTT; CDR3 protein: CASSLDASGNTIYF
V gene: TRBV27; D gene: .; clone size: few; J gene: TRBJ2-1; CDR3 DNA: TGTGCCAGCAGTCCTCCAGGATACAATGAGCAGTTCTTC; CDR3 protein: CASSPPGYNEQFF
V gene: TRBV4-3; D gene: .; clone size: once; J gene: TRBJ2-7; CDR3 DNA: TGCGCCAGCAGCCTTAGCCCCGGGCAGGGAAGCTACGAGCAGTACTTC; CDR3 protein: CASSLSPGQGSYEQYF
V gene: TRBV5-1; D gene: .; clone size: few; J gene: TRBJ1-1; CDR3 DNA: TGCGCCAGCAGCTTAAAGGCACGGGACACTGAAGCTTTCTTT; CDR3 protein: CASSLKARDTEAFF
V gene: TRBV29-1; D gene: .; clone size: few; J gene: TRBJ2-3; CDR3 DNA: TGCAGCGTTGAAGATCACCCAGGATATAGCACAGATACGCAGTATTTT; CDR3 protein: CSVEDHPGYSTDTQYF
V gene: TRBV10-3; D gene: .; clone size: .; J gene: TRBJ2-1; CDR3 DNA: TGTGCCATCAGTGAGTACGGCAGCGAGGGTAATGAGCAGTTCTTC; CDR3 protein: CAISEYGSEGNEQFF
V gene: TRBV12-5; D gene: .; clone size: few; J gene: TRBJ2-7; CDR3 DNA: TGTGCTAGTGGTTTGGTAACATACGAGCAGTACTTC; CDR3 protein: CASGLVTYEQYF
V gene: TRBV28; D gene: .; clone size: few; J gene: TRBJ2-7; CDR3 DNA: TGTGCCAGCGAAGGGAAGGGGGTCGCCGAGCAGTACTTC; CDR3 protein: CASEGKGVAEQYF
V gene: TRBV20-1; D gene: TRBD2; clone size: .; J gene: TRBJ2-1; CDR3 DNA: TGCAGTGCTAGCGGGAGGCCAGGAGGCAATGAGCAGTTCTTC; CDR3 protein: CSASGRPGGNEQFF
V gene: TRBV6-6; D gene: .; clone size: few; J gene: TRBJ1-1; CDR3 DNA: TGTGCCAGCAGTTACTCCGCCGGGGAAACACTGAACACTGAAGCTTTCTTT; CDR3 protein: CASSYSAGETLNTEAFF
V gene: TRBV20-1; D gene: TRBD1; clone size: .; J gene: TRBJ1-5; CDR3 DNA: TGCAGTGCTTGGGGACAGGGCAATCAGCCCCAGCATTTT; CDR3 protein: CSAWGQGNQPQHF
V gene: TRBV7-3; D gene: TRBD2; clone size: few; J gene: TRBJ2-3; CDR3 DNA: TGTGCCAGCAGCTTAACTTTAGCGGGAGATGGCACAGATACGCAGTATTTT; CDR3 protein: CASSLTLAGDGTDTQYF
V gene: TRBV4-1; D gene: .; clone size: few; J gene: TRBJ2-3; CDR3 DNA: TGCGCCAGCAGCCAAGTGAGCGACACAGATACGCAGTATTTT; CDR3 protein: CASSQVSDTDTQYF
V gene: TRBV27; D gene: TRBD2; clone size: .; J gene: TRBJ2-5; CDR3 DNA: TGTGCCAGCAGTTTATCGGCTAGCGGGATCCAAGAGACCCAGTACTTC; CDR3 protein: CASSLSASGIQETQYF
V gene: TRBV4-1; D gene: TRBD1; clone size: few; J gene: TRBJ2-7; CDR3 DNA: TGCGCCAGCAGCCAAGTGAAAACAGGGGGACAGGAGCAGTACTTC; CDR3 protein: CASSQVKTGGQEQYF
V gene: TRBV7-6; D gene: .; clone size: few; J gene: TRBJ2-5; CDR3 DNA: TGTGCCAGCAGCTTAGACGGCGGAGAGACCCAGTACTTC; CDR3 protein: CASSLDGGETQYF